These 27 T cell receptor beta chains were sequenced from one sample in a study of T-cell reconstitution after alpha-beta-depleted transplantation in children. The library targeted TCRbeta and was prepared with unique molecular identifiers. Each CDR3 protein gets one entry after TCRdb re-called the PCR reads with MiXCR. The sample shows 150,000 to 200,000 distinct CDR3 sequences, 11% of them seen only once. The sequencing used PBMCs, collected before TCRalphabeta/CD19-depleted stem cell transplant. The receptors were sampled from a boy younger than 10 with acute myeloid leukemia, due to receive a stem cell transplant.

This clonotype was counted ten times or more. The gene calls are TRBV11-3 and TRBJ2-5; TRBD1 matches at 9 bases. The V and J ends lost 5 bases and 5 bases, in that order; junction bases with no gene match: 3. The V gene's germline CDR1 is SGHNT and CDR2 YENEEA. The CDR3 contains 13 residues. Here the CDR3 DNA reads TGTGCCAGCAGCGCGACAGGGGGGGAGACCCAGTACTTC. Translated: CASSATGGETQYF.

This clonotype has at least ten counts. V and J are TRBV12-5 and TRBJ2-7, with D perhaps matching TRBD1 (5 bases). V was clipped by 3 bases and J by 6 bases, with 12 bases between them. The CDR3 is 13 residues long. In germline, CDR1 is LGHNT, CDR2 FRNRAP. CDR3 nucleotide sequence: TGTGCTAGTGGTTTCTCGGACACCGGCGAGCAGTACGTC. Its translation: CASGFSDTGEQYV.

This clonotype was observed many times. The chain employs TRBV7-2 and TRBJ2-2, with 8 bases that match TRBD1. The CDR3 extends over 16 amino acids. Germline V gives CDR1 SGHTA, CDR2 FQGNSA. V was pared by 1 base and J by 5 bases, with 6 bases of the junction left unmatched. CDR3 bases: TGTGCCAGCAGCTTAGTCGGACAGGGATTTACCGGGGAGCTGTTTTTT. This encodes CASSLVGQGFTGELFF.

This clonotype was counted at least ten times. In DNA, the CDR3 is TGTGCCAGTAGTCTTTCCGGGACAGGCACTGGAAACACCATATATTTT. Amino acid sequence: CASSLSGTGTGNTIYF. This chain joins TRBV19 and TRBJ1-3; the match to TRBD1 covers 8 bases. The CDR3 is 16 residues long. Germline-derived CDR1 and CDR2 are LNHDA and SQIVND (reference sequence). The J segment lost 2 bases and the V segment lost 5 bases, leaving 8 bases of the junction unmatched.

Many counts were recorded for this clonotype. The gene calls are TRBV7-7 and TRBJ2-1; 9 bases fit TRBD2. The germline CDR1 and CDR2 sequences are SSHAT and FNYEAQ (reference sequence). Trimming took 3 bases from V and 7 from J; bases not matched to a gene: 10. The length of the CDR3 is 16 residues. CDR3 DNA: TGTGCCAGCAGCTTCTCCGGGACTAGCCCCCTTAATGAGCAGTTCTTC. Protein sequence: CASSFSGTSPLNEQFF. Together with reference TRBV7-7 and TRBJ2-1, the CDR3 gives the full variable domain: GAGVSQSPRYKVTKRGQDVTLRCDPISSHATLYWYQQALGQGPEFLTYFNYEAQPDKSGLPSDRFSAERPEGSISTLTIQRTEQRDSAMYRCASSFSGTSPLNEQFFGPGTRLTVL.

This clonotype was recorded at least ten times. The chain has TRBV11-2 and TRBJ2-2; 7 bases fit TRBD2. Germline CDR1 and CDR2: SGHAT and FQNNGV. This CDR3 contains 14 residues. V lost 8 bases to trimming and J lost 6 bases; unmatched junction nucleotides: 9. CDR3 loop: CASRPGGSAGELFF. The DNA of the CDR3 is TGTGCCAGCCGCCCCGGCGGGAGCGCCGGGGAGCTGTTTTTT.

This chain connects TRBV11-1 to TRBJ2-5; 10 nucleotides match TRBD2. CDR1 and CDR2 (germline): SGHAT, FQDESV (reference sequence). The CDR3 covers 19 residues. Trimming at V came to 0 bases and at J to 0 bases, leaving 10 bases not matched to a gene. As DNA, the CDR3 is TGTGCCAGCAGCTTAGCATCCCTAGCGGGGGCCCCGTACCAAGAGACCCAGTACTTC. It yields the protein CASSLASLAGAPYQETQYF.

This clonotype was seen repeatedly, ten times or more. V gene TRBV28 combines with J gene TRBJ1-4, with D maybe TRBD1 (6 bases). The CDR3 consists of 14 residues. Trimming took off 8 bases at V and 8 bases at J, with 18 bases between the two ends. CDR1 is MDHEN, CDR2 SYDVKM, per germline. Here the CDR3 DNA reads TGTGCCAGCGTCCGCAGGGGCGGCGGAGAAAAACTGTTTTTT. It yields the protein CASVRRGGGEKLFF.

This clonotype has ten or more counts. V and J are TRBV15 and TRBJ2-1; D not certain. The CDR3 runs to 12 residues. Germline loops: CDR1 LNHNV, CDR2 YYDKDF (reference sequence). Trimming left V 0 bases short and J 15 bases short, with 12 bases between. In DNA, the CDR3 is TGTGCCACCAGCAGAGATCGGAGAGATTTGTTCTTC. Residues: CATSRDRRDLFF.

This clonotype was seen at least ten times. The chain couples TRBV28 to TRBJ2-2, with a tentative D call TRBD2 (6 bases). V was trimmed by 5 bases and J by 11 bases, leaving 30 bases between them. Germline CDR1 reads MDHEN; CDR2 reads SYDVKM. The CDR3 is 18 amino acids. The CDR3 DNA is TGTGCCAGCAGTGAACCTACGGGAGAGACAAAACACCGTTCCGAGCTGTTTTTT. Residues: CASSEPTGETKHRSELFF.

The table lists this clonotype with many counts. V and J are TRBV12-3 or TRBV12-4 and TRBJ1-2; 11 positions agree with TRBD1. With V trimmed by 1 base and J by 8 bases, 0 bases remained unmatched. The CDR3 consists of 13 residues. CDR3 in amino acids: CASSLGTGGGYTF. DNA for the CDR3: TGTGCCAGCAGTTTAGGGACAGGGGGCGGCTACACCTTC.

This clonotype was detected ten times or more. J is TRBJ2-2 and V is TRBV4-1; the D gene is possibly TRBD1 (6 bases). CDR3 length: 15 residues. Germline V gene sequence: CDR1 MGHRA, CDR2 YSYEKL. The V end lost 2 bases, the J end lost 6 bases, and 13 bases lay between the germline ends. The DNA of the CDR3 is TGCGCCAGCAGCCAAACACCAGGGGTTGCCGGGGAGCTGTTTTTT. Encoded protein: CASSQTPGVAGELFF.

In this sample, this clonotype is medium-sized. The genes are TRBV4-1 and TRBJ2-3; 9 bases align to TRBD2. The ends lost 4 bases at V and 14 bases at J; junction bases unmatched: 10. The germline CDR1 and CDR2 sequences are MGHRA and YSYEKL. The CDR3 is 13 residues long. The CDR3 DNA reads TGCGCCAGCAGCCCAACGGGAGCGGGGGGCCCGTATTTT. As protein: CASSPTGAGGPYF.

There are many counts of this clonotype. This chain connects TRBV12-3 or TRBV12-4 to TRBJ1-2, with 12 bases lining up with TRBD1. This CDR3 spans 17 amino acids. V was clipped by 2 bases and J by 3 bases; unmatched bases: 7. As DNA, the CDR3 is TGTGCCAGCAGTTTAAGTGGGACAGGGGGCGCCGACTATGGCTACACCTTC. Translating it yields CASSLSGTGGADYGYTF.

This clonotype was detected ten times or more. This chain joins TRBV5-1 and TRBJ2-5, with D tentatively TRBD1 (6 bases). The V end lost 4 bases, the J end lost 5 bases, and 9 bases lay between the germline ends. CDR1 and CDR2 (germline): SGHRS, YFSETQ. The CDR3 spans 12 residues. The CDR3 coding sequence is TGCGCCAGCAGCGAGGGGGTTGAGACCCAGTACTTC. Its translation is CASSEGVETQYF.

This clonotype appeared many times. This sequence joins TRBV20-1 and TRBJ2-5; 7 bases align to TRBD2. Germline loops: CDR1 DFQATT, CDR2 SNEGSKA (reference sequence). This CDR3 has 17 amino acids. V trimming: 2 bases; J trimming: 4 bases; junction bases outside the gene matches: 16. The CDR3 spells CSARPLGAAGYSETQYF. The CDR3, as DNA: TGCAGTGCTAGACCTTTAGGGGCAGCGGGGTACTCAGAGACCCAGTACTTC.

Only a few counts were recorded for this clonotype. The chain recombines TRBV7-9 with TRBJ2-7; 12 bases line up with TRBD2. Germline V lookup: CDR1 SEHNR, CDR2 FQNEAQ (reference sequence). This CDR3 is 15 amino acids long. V was clipped by 5 bases and J by 3 bases; unmatched bases: 5. The CDR3: CASSITSGRFYEQYF. CDR3 in DNA: TGTGCCAGCAGCATCACTAGCGGGAGGTTCTACGAGCAGTACTTC. Together with reference TRBV7-9 and TRBJ2-7, the CDR3 gives the full variable domain: DTGVSQNPRHKITKRGQNVTFRCDPISEHNRLYWYRQTLGQGPEFLTYFQNEAQLEKSRLLSDRFSAERPKGSFSTLEIQRTEQGDSAMYLCASSITSGRFYEQYFGPGTRLTVT.

As to this clonotype: A much more abundant neighbour one base away suggests this may be a read error. The chain uses TRBV14 and TRBJ2-1; 8 nucleotides agree with TRBD2. Looked up from germline, CDR1 is SGHDN and CDR2 is FVKESK. The CDR3 has 14 amino acids. The CDR3 bases are TGTGCCAACAGCGTCGGACTAGCTGGGAATGAGCAGTTCTTC. Translating it yields CANSVGLAGNEQFF.

There are many counts of this clonotype. V is TRBV5-1 and J is TRBJ2-1; D possibly corresponds to TRBD2 (5 bases). This CDR3 region has 14 residues. V was clipped by 4 bases and J by 10 bases, with 18 bases between them. The germline V gene has CDR1 SGHRS and CDR2 YFSETQ. CDR3 region: CASSMDSSREEQFF. DNA of the CDR3: TGCGCCAGCAGCATGGACTCTAGTCGGGAAGAGCAGTTCTTC. Drawing the rest from reference TRBV5-1 and TRBJ2-1, the complete variable domain is KAGVTQTPRYLIKTRGQQVTLSCSPISGHRSVSWYQQTPGQGLQFLFEYFSETQRNKGNFPGRFSGRQFSNSRSEMNVSTLELGDSALYLCASSMDSSREEQFFGPGTRLTVL.

This clonotype was found a few times. The chain employs TRBV6-5 and TRBJ1-2; 7 positions match TRBD1. Germline values: CDR1 MNHEY, CDR2 SVGAGI. Germline trimming cut 6 bases from V and 3 bases from J; bases unmatched to any gene: 4. The CDR3 length is 13 residues. The CDR3 nucleotides are TGTGCCAGCAGGGGCAGGGGGGACTATGGCTACACCTTC. Residues: CASRGRGDYGYTF.

The chain uses TRBV6-5 and TRBJ2-3; 7 bases are a match to TRBD1. J was trimmed by 1 base and V by 0 bases; bases with no gene match: 10. The germline CDR1 and CDR2 sequences are MNHEY and SVGAGI. The CDR3 loop spans 18 amino acids. CDR3 coding DNA: TGTGCCAGCAGTTACTCGATTCACACAGGGGCGGGCACAGATACGCAGTATTTT. It specifies CASSYSIHTGAGTDTQYF.

The chain recombines TRBV30 with TRBJ2-2; D not resolved. CDR3 length: 15 residues. Germline values: CDR1 GTSNPN, CDR2 SVGIG (reference sequence). V was pared by 5 bases and J by 0 bases, with 13 bases between. The CDR3 DNA reads TGTGCCTGGCGTGCCAGGCAGGCGAACACCGGGGAGCTGTTTTTT. This translates into CAWRARQANTGELFF.

This clonotype was counted many times. This chain uses TRBV7-2 with TRBJ2-1; D possibly corresponds to TRBD2 (5 bases). V was pared by 5 bases and J by 10 bases, with 27 bases between. Per the germline V gene, CDR1 is SGHTA and CDR2 is FQGNSA. There are 17 residues in the CDR3. Written as DNA, the CDR3 is TGTGCCAGCAGCCCGACCCTTCTAGCTACGACCCCCGGAGAGCAGTTCTTC. Its translation: CASSPTLLATTPGEQFF.

This clonotype showed up many times. V gene TRBV20-1 combines with J gene TRBJ2-1, with TRBD1 identical over 10 bases. CDR1 is DFQATT, CDR2 SNEGSKA, per germline (reference sequence). Germline trimming cut 5 bases from V and 6 bases from J; bases unmatched to any gene: 10. The CDR3 runs 15 residues. The CDR3 protein is CSAPETGGNFNEQFF. In DNA form, the CDR3 reads TGCAGTGCTCCTGAGACAGGGGGCAATTTCAATGAGCAGTTCTTC.

This rearrangement joins TRBV11-1 to TRBJ2-7, with D possibly TRBD2 on 6 matching bases. V was trimmed by 4 bases and J by 3 bases, leaving 16 bases between them. CDR1 SGHAT and CDR2 FQDESV come from the germline V gene (reference sequence). This CDR3 contains 15 residues. Here the CDR3 DNA reads TGTGCCAGCAGCTCAGTCCCAGCGGGCGGCTACGAGCAGTACTTC. Protein product: CASSSVPAGGYEQYF. Full variable domain (remainder filled in from reference TRBV11-1 and TRBJ2-7): EAEVAQSPRYKITEKSQAVAFWCDPISGHATLYWYRQILGQGPELLVQFQDESVVDDSQLPKDRFSAERLKGVDSTLKIQPAELGDSAMYLCASSSVPAGGYEQYFGPGTRLTVT.

In its sample, this clonotype was seen many times. This chain joins TRBV4-2 and TRBJ2-7; D not certain. The germline CDR1 and CDR2 sequences are LGHNA and YNFKEQ. Trimming took 3 bases from V and 6 from J, leaving 15 bases between them. This CDR3 is built from 14 residues. For the CDR3, the DNA is TGTGCCAGCAGCCAGCCCTCAGCCACCCTCGAGCAGTACTTC. As protein: CASSQPSATLEQYF.

This clonotype has ten or more counts. This rearrangement joins TRBV20-1 to TRBJ2-3; 16 nucleotides match TRBD2. In germline, CDR1 is DFQATT, CDR2 SNEGSKA (reference sequence). The CDR3 is made up of 20 amino acids. J lost 7 bases, V lost 4 bases, and 20 bases had no gene match. The CDR3, as DNA: TGCAGTGCTAAACGACAGGATGCGGGACTAGCGGGAGGGCCTAGGAATACGCAGTATTTT. This translates into CSAKRQDAGLAGGPRNTQYF.